The 19 T cell receptor beta chains below were found in one sample sequenced in a study of T cells in Graves' hyperthyroidism and ophthalmopathy. RNA transcripts served as the template for amplifying TCR beta CDR3 regions. Carried out on the TCR CDR3, a first-round RT-PCR used the HTBI primer set. TCRdb reanalysed the multiplex PCR reads using MiXCR and keeps one entry per CDR3 protein. The sample carries about 350,000 distinct CDR3 sequences, approximately 13% recorded once. Material: blood. These receptors all come from a woman aged 25-40 years with Graves' hyperthyroidism.

The gene calls are TRBV3-1 and TRBJ1-1, with D possibly matching TRBD1 (5 bases). The V end was cut by 0 bases, the J end by 2 bases, with 16 bases between. CDR1 and CDR2 (germline): LGHDT, YNNKEL (reference sequence). The CDR3 runs 17 residues. The CDR3 coding sequence is TGTGCCAGCAGCCAAGAAGGGACTCGCGGGGGAAACACTGAAGCTTTCTTT. It codes for CASSQEGTRGGNTEAFF.

This clonotype was seen many times. The rearrangement uses TRBV10-2 and TRBJ2-7; 7 nucleotides match TRBD1. CDR3 length: 13 amino acids. J lost 2 bases, V lost 8 bases, and 6 bases had no gene match. Germline V lookup: CDR1 WSHSY, CDR2 SAAADI. CDR3 in DNA: TGCGCCAGCGGGGCCGGACAGGCCTACGAGCAGTACTTC. Amino acid sequence: CASGAGQAYEQYF.

CDR3 amino acids: CASSQGAKNTEAFF. In DNA form, the CDR3 reads TGTGCCAGCAGCCAGGGGGCTAAGAACACTGAAGCTTTCTTT. The V gene is TRBV3-1, the J gene TRBJ1-1; TRBD1 is a possible D gene (6 bases). Looked up from germline, CDR1 is LGHDT and CDR2 is YNNKEL (reference sequence). Trimming took 3 bases from V and 1 from J, leaving 9 bases between them. This CDR3 is 14 amino acids long.

V and J are TRBV18 and TRBJ1-1; the D gene is possibly TRBD1 (5 bases). V gave up 3 bases and J gave up 4 bases, with 9 bases separating them. Germline values: CDR1 KGHSH, CDR2 LQKENI. The CDR3 is 13 residues long. The CDR3 here is CASSPEGATEAFF. The CDR3 nucleotides are TGTGCCAGCTCACCGGAAGGGGCCACTGAAGCTTTCTTT.

The sample holds many counts of this clonotype. The V call is TRBV28, the J call TRBJ1-1; perhaps TRBD1 as D (5 bases). Trimming shortened V by 6 bases and J by 1 base, and 18 bases separated the two germline ends. This CDR3 comprises 16 residues. Germline CDR1 and CDR2: MDHEN and SYDVKM. The CDR3 here is CASRNRRFAANTEAFF. CDR3 nucleotides: TGTGCCAGCAGAAACAGGAGGTTTGCGGCGAACACTGAAGCTTTCTTT.

This clonotype showed up just a few times. The rearrangement uses TRBV7-2 and TRBJ1-1, with TRBD1 identical over 7 bases. This CDR3 is built from 14 residues. V lost 3 bases to trimming and J lost 4 bases; unmatched junction nucleotides: 5. Germline V CDR1 and CDR2: SGHTA, FQGNSA. DNA of the CDR3: TGTGCCAGCAGCTTTCAGGGACAGTTCACTGAAGCTTTCTTT. Its protein product is CASSFQGQFTEAFF.

This clonotype was seen repeatedly, ten times or more. The V call is TRBV28, the J call TRBJ1-2; possible D gene TRBD1, 6 bases. The V end lost 10 bases, the J end lost 2 bases, and 14 bases lay between the germline ends. The germline V gene encodes CDR1 MDHEN and CDR2 SYDVKM. This CDR3 has 13 amino acids. The DNA for the CDR3 is TGTGCCACTGGAGGGGGACAAAACTATGGCTACACCTTC. It encodes CATGGGQNYGYTF.

This clonotype was counted between two and nine times. This chain uses TRBV12-3 or TRBV12-4 with TRBJ1-2, with D possibly TRBD1 on 6 matching bases. Trimming pared 4 bases from V and 6 bases from J, leaving 18 bases between. The CDR3 is 15 residues long. The CDR3 nucleotides read TGTGCCAGCAGTTCACAGGGAGTAGGGGTGCATGGCTACACCTTC. This gives the protein CASSSQGVGVHGYTF.

This clonotype was observed many times. This sequence joins TRBV6-1 and TRBJ2-1, with 10 bases fitting TRBD2. CDR1 is MNHNS and CDR2 is SASEGT in the germline V gene. The CDR3 extends over 14 amino acids. J lost 4 bases, V lost 8 bases, and 5 bases had no gene match. The CDR3 is CASATSGDYNEQFF. CDR3 sequence (DNA): TGTGCCAGCGCAACTAGCGGGGATTACAATGAGCAGTTCTTC.

This clonotype was detected only a few times. This chain connects TRBV7-2 to TRBJ1-5, with D unresolved. The CDR3 spans 15 residues. The germline CDR1 and CDR2 sequences are SGHTA and FQGNSA. The V gene lost 5 bases and the J gene lost 0 bases, with 11 bases spanning the gap. The CDR3 DNA follows: TGTGCCAGCAGCCTAGGGCTGAATAGCAATCAGCCCCAGCATTTT. This translates into CASSLGLNSNQPQHF.

J is TRBJ2-2 and V is TRBV18; D is unresolved. The V end was cut by 4 bases, the J end by 5 bases, with 11 bases between. CDR1 and CDR2 from the germline V gene are KGHSH and LQKENI. CDR3 size: 14 residues. As DNA, the CDR3 is TGTGCCAGCTCACGATCAATTTATACCGGGGAGCTGTTTTTT. Translation gives CASSRSIYTGELFF.

This chain uses TRBV6-1 with TRBJ1-2; no clear D. Germline V lookup: CDR1 MNHNS, CDR2 SASEGT. This CDR3 contains 14 residues. Trimming stripped 6 bases from V and 8 bases from J, with 19 bases between. CDR3 protein: CASRRTFRIGGYTF. CDR3 nucleotides: TGTGCCAGCAGGAGGACCTTCCGGATAGGCGGCTACACCTTC.

CDR3 nucleotides: TGTGCCAGCTCACCACTTAGGGCTAGCGGGAGAAGTCCCCCCTTGTCCGAGCAGTACTTC. Its translation: CASSPLRASGRSPPLSEQYF. This chain connects TRBV18 to TRBJ2-7; 10 nucleotides match TRBD2. The V segment lost 1 base and the J segment 6 bases; nucleotides outside the gene matches: 21. Germline V CDR1 and CDR2: KGHSH, LQKENI. This CDR3 region has 20 residues.

This clonotype was seen only a few times. The CDR3 DNA is TGCGCCAGCAGCTTGGCCGTGCAGGGAGGGACCCAGTACTTC. Translated, it gives CASSLAVQGGTQYF. The J gene is TRBJ2-5, the V gene TRBV5-1; maybe TRBD2 (6 bases). This CDR3 is built from 14 residues. Per germline, CDR1 SGHRS and CDR2 YFSETQ. Between the trimmed V and J ends, which lost 0 bases and 7 bases, there was a span of 13 bases.

This clonotype showed up just a few times. The V and J genes are TRBV30 and TRBJ2-2, with 9 bases aligning to TRBD2. The V and J ends lost 6 bases and 1 base, in that order; junction bases with no gene match: 15. Germline CDR1 and CDR2: GTSNPN and SVGIG (reference sequence). This CDR3 is 18 amino acids long. The CDR3 sequence: CACKTGTSRSLNTGELFF. As DNA, the CDR3 is TGTGCCTGTAAAACCGGGACTAGCAGATCTCTGAACACCGGGGAGCTGTTTTTT.

The chain couples TRBV28 to TRBJ2-1, with 11 positions matching TRBD2. J lost 1 base, V lost 4 bases, and 9 bases had no gene match. Germline-derived CDR1 and CDR2 are MDHEN and SYDVKM. The CDR3 is 18 residues long. In nucleotides, the CDR3 is TGTGCCAGCAGTTCTTTCACTAGCGGGAGTATATCCTACAATGAGCAGTTCTTC. Translating gives CASSSFTSGSISYNEQFF.

V gene TRBV7-3 combines with J gene TRBJ2-5, with D tentatively TRBD1 (6 bases). Trimming stripped 5 bases from V and 1 base from J, with 11 bases between. CDR3 length: 14 residues. CDR1 SGHTA and CDR2 FQGTGA come from the germline V gene. The CDR3 coding sequence is TGTGCCAGCAGCCCTCAAGGGGGCCAAGAGACCCAGTACTTC. Translating it yields CASSPQGGQETQYF. The complete variable domain, with remaining parts taken from reference TRBV7-3 and TRBJ2-5, reads GAGVSQTPSNKVTEKGKYVELRCDPISGHTALYWYRQSLGQGPEFLIYFQGTGAADDSGLPNDRFFAVRPEGSVSTLKIQRTERGDSAVYLCASSPQGGQETQYFGPGTRLLVL.

This clonotype was detected a few times. In nucleotides, the CDR3 is TGTGCCAGCAGCTTATGCGATGGACAGGACCCCAATGAGCAGTTCTTC. It codes for CASSLCDGQDPNEQFF. J is TRBJ2-1 and V is TRBV7-9; 7 bases agree with TRBD1. The length of the CDR3 is 16 residues. Germline trimming cut 2 bases from V and 6 bases from J; bases unmatched to any gene: 10. Per germline, CDR1 SEHNR and CDR2 FQNEAQ (reference sequence).

This clonotype was seen at least ten times. Sequence at one end of the junction differs from germline and may be a read error. V gene TRBV7-2 combines with J gene TRBJ2-7, with a possible D match to TRBD2 (6 bases). The germline V gene encodes CDR1 SGHTA and CDR2 FQGNSA. CDR3 length equals 15 residues. CDR3 residues: CASSLAQGGWHEQYF. CDR3 in DNA: TGTGCCAGCAGCCTAGCGCAGGGTGGGTGGCACGAGCAGTACTTC.